The 19 T cell receptor beta chains below all came from one sample that was sequenced in a study of CD8+CD57+ T cells in acquired aplastic anemia (dated by TCRdb to 2016 to 2019). Expansion of CD8+CD57+ cells had been shown by flow cytometry in the patients chosen for sequencing. Sequencing relied on an Illumina HiSeq 2000. TCR beta VDJ combination and CDR3 sequence profiling used genomic DNA as the template. Starting from the raw public reads, TCRdb applied fastp trimming at Q25, assembled clones with MiXCR and retained in-frame beta chains. Every entry covers one CDR3 protein and lists the most common genes and DNA from its rows. Present in this sample are about 240,000 distinct CDR3 sequences, approximately 45% of which were seen just once. The ten largest clonotypes hold 6.5% to 8% of the sample. The sequencing sample was made of sorted CD4+, CD8+, or CD8+CD57+ T cells (not recorded which) from PBMCs. The receptors were sampled from a human donor with aplastic anemia.

The chain joins TRBV29-1 to TRBJ2-1; no reliable D call. The germline gives CDR1 SQVTM, CDR2 ANQGSEA. This CDR3 is built from 17 residues. V lost 3 bases, J lost 5 bases, and 23 bases lay in between. The CDR3: CSVDGGYTQGSNNEQFF. CDR3 sequence (DNA): TGCAGCGTTGATGGCGGCTATACGCAAGGGTCGAACAATGAGCAGTTCTTC.

For this clonotype: A read error may be the cause here, since a much bigger clone is one base away. This chain joins TRBV20-1 and TRBJ2-7, with TRBD2 as a possible D gene (6 bases). Per germline, CDR1 DFQATT and CDR2 SNEGSKA (reference sequence). The CDR3 runs 16 residues. CDR3 protein: CSARDYVAALAHERYF. CDR3 DNA: TGCAGTGCTAGAGACTATGTAGCGGCCCTGGCGCACGAGCGGTACTTC.

This clonotype was detected once. CDR3 loop: CASSGGRGNQPQHF. The CDR3 DNA sequence: TGTGCCAGCAGCGGGGGACGAGGCAATCAGCCCCAGCATTTT. The chain combines TRBV2 with TRBJ1-5; tentatively, D is TRBD1 (5 bases). The CDR3 has 14 residues. V gave up 6 bases and J gave up 2 bases, with 11 bases separating them. CDR1 is SNHLY and CDR2 is FYNNEI in the germline V gene.

This clonotype was seen ten or more times. The chain has TRBV29-1 and TRBJ2-1; TRBD2 is a possible D gene (5 bases). CDR1 and CDR2 from the germline V gene are SQVTM and ANQGSEA. The CDR3 runs to 14 residues. Trimming took 7 bases from V and 0 from J, leaving 13 bases between them. The CDR3 DNA reads as TGCAGCGCCATTAACGGGAACTCCTACAATGAGCAGTTCTTC. Translating it yields CSAINGNSYNEQFF.

The genes are TRBV2 and TRBJ1-2; 9 bases map to TRBD1. V lost 9 bases and J lost 2; bases outside the gene matches: 13. The CDR3 runs to 16 residues. Germline assignment: CDR1 SNHLY and CDR2 FYNNEI. This chain's CDR3 is CASVGMTGGTNYGYTF. CDR3 DNA sequence: TGTGCCAGTGTCGGTATGACAGGGGGAACAAACTATGGCTACACCTTC.

The gene calls are TRBV9 and TRBJ2-7; tentatively, D is TRBD2 (6 bases). Deletions cut 4 bases from V and 5 bases from J, with 13 bases between. CDR1 is SGDLS and CDR2 is YYNGEE in the germline V gene. This CDR3 has 13 amino acids. The CDR3 reads CASSRWGVDEQYF. DNA of the CDR3: TGTGCCAGCAGCCGATGGGGGGTCGACGAGCAGTACTTC.

In its sample, this clonotype was seen many times. The chain links TRBV6-5 to TRBJ1-1; weak D call: TRBD1 (5 bases). This CDR3 has 13 residues. The V and J ends lost 0 bases and 5 bases respectively, with 7 bases between them. Per the germline V gene, CDR1 is MNHEY and CDR2 is SVGAGI. The CDR3 DNA is TGTGCCAGCAGTTACTCGACAGAAACTGAAGCTTTCTTT. This translates into CASSYSTETEAFF.

The chain links TRBV15 to TRBJ1-1, with 9 positions matching TRBD1. The trim removed 2 bases at V and 6 bases at J, leaving 10 bases unmatched. The germline V gene encodes CDR1 LNHNV and CDR2 YYDKDF (reference sequence). This CDR3 region has 16 residues. The CDR3 coding sequence is TGTGCCACCAGCAGACCCCCCGGGACAGGGTGGTCTGAAGCTTTCTTT. Translating gives CATSRPPGTGWSEAFF.

The table lists this clonotype with a few counts. This rearrangement joins TRBV28 to TRBJ2-7, with 12 bases identical to TRBD2. This CDR3 has 15 residues. The ends lost 5 bases at V and 7 bases at J; junction bases unmatched: 9. Per germline, CDR1 MDHEN and CDR2 SYDVKM. The DNA for the CDR3 is TGTGCCAGCAGTCCAGAGACTAGCGGGGGTAGGGAGCAGTACTTC. This translates into CASSPETSGGREQYF.

Ten or more counts support this clonotype. The chain employs TRBV28 and TRBJ1-1; tentatively, D is TRBD1 (6 bases). Germline V CDR1 and CDR2: MDHEN, SYDVKM. The V and J ends lost 7 bases and 1 base respectively, with 13 bases between them. This CDR3 region has 14 residues. In nucleotides, the CDR3 is TGTGCCAGCACAATTGGACAGAAGAACACTGAAGCTTTCTTT. Its protein is CASTIGQKNTEAFF.

The V call is TRBV2, the J call TRBJ2-7; D perhaps matches TRBD1 (5 bases). Trimming cost V 5 bases and J 4 bases, with 15 bases left between them. The CDR3 covers 14 residues. Germline V CDR1 and CDR2: SNHLY, FYNNEI. The CDR3 reads CASSPGRVGYEQYF. CDR3 DNA: TGTGCCAGCAGTCCAGGCAGGGTAGGGTACGAGCAGTACTTC.

This clonotype was detected a few times. V and J are TRBV24-1 and TRBJ1-5; TRBD1 matches 9 bases. Unmatched junction bases numbered 0, after V lost 5 bases and J lost 2 bases. The CDR3 totals 14 residues. Per germline, CDR1 KGHDR and CDR2 SFDVKD. DNA for the CDR3: TGTGCCACCAGTGGACAGGGGGGCAATCAGCCCCAGCATTTT. This gives the protein CATSGQGGNQPQHF.

This clonotype was counted once. The J gene is TRBJ2-3, the V gene TRBV2; possibly TRBD2 for D (5 bases). Germline V gene sequence: CDR1 SNHLY, CDR2 FYNNEI. The CDR3 covers 13 residues. V lost 6 bases and J lost 3, with 10 bases in between. The CDR3: CASRGRGTDTQYF. In nucleotides, the CDR3 is TGTGCCAGCAGAGGGAGAGGTACAGATACGCAGTATTTT. Supplemented by reference TRBV2 and TRBJ2-3, the full variable domain reads EPEVTQTPSHQVTQMGQEVILRCVPISNHLYFYWYRQILGQKVEFLVSFYNNEISEKSEIFDDQFSVERPDGSNFTLKIRSTKLEDSAMYFCASRGRGTDTQYFGPGTRLTVL.

The rearrangement links TRBV7-2 to TRBJ1-6; D is perhaps TRBD1 (5 bases). V was shortened by 4 bases and J by 10 bases, with 14 bases between the two germline ends. CDR1 and CDR2 from the germline V gene are SGHTA and FQGNSA. This CDR3 has 14 residues. CDR3 sequence reads: CASSWSGRNSPLHF. The CDR3 DNA follows: TGTGCCAGCAGCTGGTCAGGGAGGAACTCACCCCTCCACTTT. The variable domain in full, completed from reference TRBV7-2 and TRBJ1-6, reads GAGVSQSPSNKVTEKGKDVELRCDPISGHTALYWYRQSLGQGLEFLIYFQGNSAPDKSGLPSDRFSAERTGGSVSTLTIQRTQQEDSAVYLCASSWSGRNSPLHFGNGTRLTVT.

The chain couples TRBV5-1 to TRBJ1-2; possible D gene TRBD1, 6 bases. Germline V lookup: CDR1 SGHRS, CDR2 YFSETQ. The CDR3 length is 13 residues. Between the trimmed V and J ends, which lost 4 bases and 8 bases, there was a span of 15 bases. CDR3 sequence (DNA): TGCGCCAGCAGCCCGACAGGCCCAGGAGGCTACACCTTC. This sequence encodes CASSPTGPGGYTF.

This clonotype has more than one count but fewer than ten. The rearrangement uses TRBV30 and TRBJ2-7; TRBD1 matches at 8 bases. CDR1 and CDR2 from the germline V gene are GTSNPN and SVGIG (reference sequence). The CDR3 runs to 14 residues. J lost 6 bases, V lost 2 bases, and 9 bases had no gene match. CDR3 nucleotide sequence: TGTGCCTGGAGTTTTGGACAGGGATCGTCCGAGCAGTACTTC. The encoded protein is CAWSFGQGSSEQYF. Full variable domain (remainder filled in from reference TRBV30 and TRBJ2-7): SQTIHQWPATLVQPVGSPLSLECTVEGTSNPNLYWYRQAAGRGLQLLFYSVGIGQISSEVPQNLSASRPQDRQFILSSKKLLLSDSGFYLCAWSFGQGSSEQYFGPGTRLTVT.

The V and J genes are TRBV7-3 and TRBJ2-5; D may be TRBD2 (7 bases). This CDR3 has 15 residues. From germline, CDR1 is SGHTA and CDR2 FQGTGA. The V and J ends lost 5 bases and 4 bases respectively, with 17 bases between them. CDR3 coding DNA: TGTGCCAGCAGCCCTGAGGGGGGGAGGGGAGAGACCCAGTACTTC. Translating it yields CASSPEGGRGETQYF.

The gene calls are TRBV10-3 and TRBJ2-7; 10 bases map to TRBD1. The ends lost 11 bases at V and 7 bases at J; junction bases unmatched: 14. The germline V gene has CDR1 ENHRY and CDR2 SYGVKD. CDR3 length: 14 amino acids. The CDR3 nucleotides read TGTGCCTCCTTGTCCTGGGACAGGGGTCGGGAGCAGTACTTC. This codes for CASLSWDRGREQYF.

This clonotype turned up a few times. The gene calls are TRBV11-2 and TRBJ1-1, with 11 bases matching TRBD1. V lost 0 bases and J lost 2; bases outside the gene matches: 11. The germline CDR1 and CDR2 sequences are SGHAT and FQNNGV. The CDR3 length is 19 residues. This chain's CDR3 is CASSLDLRTGGGRNTEAFF. CDR3 DNA: TGTGCCAGCAGCTTAGATCTTAGGACAGGGGGCGGCAGAAACACTGAAGCTTTCTTT. Together with reference TRBV11-2 and TRBJ1-1, the CDR3 gives the full variable domain: EAGVAQSPRYKIIEKRQSVAFWCNPISGHATLYWYQQILGQGPKLLIQFQNNGVVDDSQLPKDRFSAERLKGVDSTLKIQPAKLEDSAVYLCASSLDLRTGGGRNTEAFFGQGTRLTVV.